This T cell receptor beta chain was retrieved from a study of T cells in Graves' hyperthyroidism and ophthalmopathy. Study findings and constraints: The majority of expanded thyroid clonotypes above 0.001 also appeared in blood.

Germline loops: CDR1 SGHTA, CDR2 FQGNSA. V lost 4 bases to trimming and J lost 4 bases; unmatched junction nucleotides: 2. This CDR3 has 14 amino acids. RNA transcripts served as the template for amplifying TCR beta CDR3 regions. The HTBI set primed first-round TCR CDR3 RT-PCR. MiXCR, applied by TCRdb to the multiplex PCR reads, yields one record per CDR3 protein. The sample carries about 680,000 distinct CDR3 sequences, roughly a third recorded once. Stable hyperthyroidism: no ophthalmopathy progression over 18 months of follow-up. Participants, patients aged 18 to 65, had newly diagnosed hyperthyroidism with a duration under 2 months. PBMCs came from roughly 10 ml fresh peripheral blood. Regarding this clonotype: The antigen remains undetermined.

The chain has TRBV7-2 and TRBJ2-3; 10 nucleotides match TRBD2. This sequence originates from a woman in her 40s with Graves' hyperthyroidism. The sample comprised blood. CDR3 region: CASSSSGSPDTQYF. In nucleotides, the CDR3 is TGTGCCAGCAGCTCTAGCGGGAGTCCAGATACGCAGTATTTT.